A selection of T cell receptor beta chains follows, all from one sample in a study of cytomegalovirus exposure and HLA in healthy donors. Using immunoSEQ multiplex PCR, the repertoire was profiled, and TCRdb retains in-frame clones only, with some absent. The sample includes 150,000 to 200,000 clones, 12% of them seen just once. The sequenced sample was PBMCs. The receptors were sampled from a man in his fifties in good health and CMV-seropositive. Both conserved end residues are part of each CDR3. D genes are given only for firm matches. Clone sizes are given selectively: once, few, many, or a class where the clone is expanded.

j_gene,v_gene,d_gene,abundance,CDR3nt,CDR3aa
TRBJ2-3,TRBV15,.,.,TGTGCCACCAGCAGAGGGTCCCTCCCGGGTACGCAGTATTTT,CATSRGSLPGTQYF
TRBJ1-1,TRBV13,.,.,TGTGCCAGCAGCCCAGGACGGCGGGGGACTGAAGCTTTCTTT,CASSPGRRGTEAFF
TRBJ1-2,TRBV7-2,TRBD1,.,TGTGCCAGCGGGATAGGGGGCGGCTATGGCTACACCTTC,CASGIGGGYGYTF
TRBJ2-3,TRBV11-2,TRBD2,few,TGTGCCAGCAGCTTAGATCTAACTAGCGGGGGGGCAAGTTATACGCAGTATTTT,CASSLDLTSGGASYTQYF
TRBJ1-1,TRBV11-3,TRBD1,.,TGTGCCAGCAGCTCTGGGACAGGCATGAACACTGAAGCTTTCTTT,CASSSGTGMNTEAFF
TRBJ1-1,TRBV7-9,.,.,TGTGCCAGCAGCTTCGGGATCCCTGCAGCTTTCTTT,CASSFGIPAAFF
TRBJ1-6,TRBV7-9,.,few,TGTGCCAGCAGCTTATCAGGAGGGTTCAGATCACCCCTCCACTTT,CASSLSGGFRSPLHF
TRBJ1-4,TRBV25-1,TRBD1,many,TGTGCCAGCACCGAGGGGGGACAGGGAGGCGAAAAACTGTTTTTT,CASTEGGQGGEKLFF
TRBJ1-2,TRBV25-1,.,few,TGTGCCAGCAGTGAAATTAACATTAACTATGGCTACACCTTC,CASSEININYGYTF
TRBJ1-4,TRBV19,TRBD1,few,TGTGCCAGTAGTAAGGGGACAGGCTTTAATGAAAAACTGTTTTTT,CASSKGTGFNEKLFF
TRBJ1-4,TRBV4-3,TRBD1,few,TGCGCCAGCAGCCATCCCGGACAGGGGACTAATGAAAAACTGTTTTTT,CASSHPGQGTNEKLFF
TRBJ2-2,TRBV7-3,.,.,TGTGCCAGCAGCGTGAGGAACACCGGGGAGCTGTTTTTT,CASSVRNTGELFF
TRBJ1-1,TRBV13,TRBD1,few,TGTGCCAGCAGCTTCGACAGGGGAATTGAAGCTTTCTTT,CASSFDRGIEAFF
TRBJ1-2,TRBV28,.,.,TGTGCCAGCAGTTTCCCCGGTCAAGAAACGAGGGGCTACACCTTC,CASSFPGQETRGYTF
TRBJ2-7,TRBV2,.,.,TGTGCCAGCCCTGGAGGTGGCGAGCAGTACTTC,CASPGGGEQYF
TRBJ2-4,TRBV15,.,few,TGTGCCACCAGCAGCGGGGGATCCACCAAAAACATTCAGTACTTC,CATSSGGSTKNIQYF
TRBJ2-5,TRBV11-3,.,few,TGTGCCAGCAGCTTAGGAGTGGACAAGAAAGAGACCCAGTACTTC,CASSLGVDKKETQYF
TRBJ2-3,TRBV7-9,.,few,TGTGCCAGCAGCCGACGACTAGGGACGCAGTATTTT,CASSRRLGTQYF
TRBJ1-6,TRBV30,.,.,TGTGCCTGGATGGGCAACTCACCCCTCCACTTT,CAWMGNSPLHF
TRBJ2-1,TRBV19,TRBD2,.,TGTGCCAGTAGTCCACCCAAGGGGCTAGCGGGGCCCTTTCGCGCTGAGCAGTTCTTC,CASSPPKGLAGPFRAEQFF
TRBJ1-6,TRBV5-1,.,few,TGCGCCAGCAGCTTGGAACAGGCGATTAGCTCACCCCTCCACTTT,CASSLEQAISSPLHF
TRBJ1-3,TRBV6-1,.,.,TGTGCCAGCAGTGAAGCATTGCGGCAAAGCTCTGGAAACACCATATATTTT,CASSEALRQSSGNTIYF
TRBJ2-2,TRBV11-2,.,.,TGTGCCAGCAGCTTAGCAGGGGCGAACACCGGGGAGCTGTTTTTT,CASSLAGANTGELFF